The rows below give T cell receptor beta chains drawn from one sample of a study of OX40 agonist ivuxolimab in advanced cancers. Using immunoSEQ multiplex PCR, the repertoire was profiled, and TCRdb retains in-frame clones only, with some absent. Of 48,000 or so clones detected, roughly three quarters appear once; the ten largest clones hold around 7.1%. The sample in question was CD4+ or CD8+ T cells sorted from blood, obtained in a trial of the OX40 agonist ivuxolimab. The receptor set was obtained from an adult with an advanced solid tumor such as melanoma, head and neck, liver or kidney cancer. Both conserved end residues are part of each CDR3. The D gene is left open where the match is weak. Rows may omit the clone size; those that give it use once, few, many or a size class.

d_call: NA; clone_size: few; j_call: TRBJ1-2; v_call: TRBV5-1; cdr3_aa: CASSLAVDTHYGYTF; cdr3_nt: TGCGCCAGCAGCTTGGCCGTGGACACTCATTATGGCTACACCTTC
d_call: NA; clone_size: NA; j_call: TRBJ1-5; v_call: TRBV5-4; cdr3_aa: CASSLREQPQHF; cdr3_nt: TGTGCCAGCAGCTTACGGGAGCAGCCCCAGCATTTT
d_call: TRBD2; clone_size: NA; j_call: TRBJ2-3; v_call: TRBV25-1; cdr3_aa: CASSVAGVVTDTQYF; cdr3_nt: TGTGCCAGCAGTGTAGCGGGAGTTGTCACAGATACGCAGTATTTT
d_call: NA; clone_size: medium-sized; j_call: TRBJ1-2; v_call: TRBV21-1; cdr3_aa: CASSTSPGTGYYGYTF; cdr3_nt: TGTGCCAGCAGCACCTCCCCCGGGACAGGGTACTATGGCTACACCTTC
d_call: NA; clone_size: NA; j_call: TRBJ2-7; v_call: TRBV9; cdr3_aa: CASSLNPSTEQYF; cdr3_nt: TGTGCCAGCTCCCTGAATCCGTCTACCGAGCAGTACTTC
d_call: TRBD1; clone_size: once; j_call: TRBJ1-3; v_call: TRBV7-2; cdr3_aa: CASSLGQGISSGNTIYF; cdr3_nt: TGTGCCAGCAGCTTAGGACAGGGAATCAGCTCTGGAAACACCATATATTTT
d_call: NA; clone_size: once; j_call: TRBJ2-7; v_call: TRBV6-5; cdr3_aa: CASSYSPNSYEQYF; cdr3_nt: TGTGCCAGCAGTTACTCTCCGAACTCCTACGAGCAGTACTTC
d_call: TRBD1; clone_size: NA; j_call: TRBJ2-3; v_call: TRBV27; cdr3_aa: CASSLSRGQGTDTQYF; cdr3_nt: TGTGCCAGCAGTTTATCGCGTGGACAGGGAACAGATACGCAGTATTTT
d_call: TRBD1; clone_size: NA; j_call: TRBJ1-2; v_call: TRBV6-5; cdr3_aa: CASSYSRTGGGYGYTF; cdr3_nt: TGTGCCAGCAGTTACTCCCGGACAGGGGGCGGGTATGGCTACACCTTC
d_call: TRBD2; clone_size: NA; j_call: TRBJ2-1; v_call: TRBV11-2; cdr3_aa: CASSAGLAVEQFF; cdr3_nt: TGTGCCAGCAGCGCGGGACTAGCAGTTGAGCAGTTCTTC
d_call: TRBD2; clone_size: NA; j_call: TRBJ2-1; v_call: TRBV7-9; cdr3_aa: CASSQTSGRRGRKNEQFF; cdr3_nt: TGTGCCAGCAGCCAGACTAGCGGGAGAAGAGGAAGGAAAAATGAGCAGTTCTTC
d_call: NA; clone_size: NA; j_call: TRBJ2-5; v_call: TRBV6-6; cdr3_aa: CASSMEYRGETQYF; cdr3_nt: TGTGCCAGCAGCATGGAGTACCGTGGTGAGACCCAGTACTTC
d_call: TRBD1; clone_size: few; j_call: TRBJ2-3; v_call: TRBV5-1; cdr3_aa: CASSYGQAGTDTQYF; cdr3_nt: TGCGCCAGCAGCTATGGACAGGCGGGCACAGATACGCAGTATTTT
d_call: NA; clone_size: NA; j_call: TRBJ2-3; v_call: TRBV5-1; cdr3_aa: CASSSVKLRSTDTQYF; cdr3_nt: TGCGCCAGCAGCTCCGTCAAGTTGCGGAGCACAGATACGCAGTATTTT